This T cell receptor beta chain was observed in a study of cytomegalovirus exposure and HLA in healthy donors. General study results and limits: It was confirmed in vitro that three of the CMV-associated chains were specific for CMV antigens. Subsequent analysis of the 100 to 150 validation repertoires found a tendency for first-cohort TCR clusters to co-occur. It was approximately 150 TCR beta chains that were listed as cytomegalovirus-associated. Many donors shared some public TCRs, even though most TCR sequences were rare.

For this clone: Its antigen is not identified.

V was trimmed by 7 bases and J by 3 bases, leaving 15 bases between them. Germline-derived CDR1 and CDR2 are LNHDA and SQIVND (reference sequence). This CDR3 has 14 residues. Sequencing used immunoSEQ multiplex PCR; TCRdb keeps in-frame clones, though not all of them. The sample includes roughly 200,000 clones, approximately 89% of them seen just once. What was sequenced was PBMCs. V is TRBV19 and J is TRBJ1-1; D unclear. This sequence originates from a man aged 25-40 years in good health and CMV-seropositive. CDR3 residues: CASKNGPMDTEAFF. The DNA for the CDR3 is TGTGCCAGTAAGAATGGGCCGATGGACACTGAAGCTTTCTTT.